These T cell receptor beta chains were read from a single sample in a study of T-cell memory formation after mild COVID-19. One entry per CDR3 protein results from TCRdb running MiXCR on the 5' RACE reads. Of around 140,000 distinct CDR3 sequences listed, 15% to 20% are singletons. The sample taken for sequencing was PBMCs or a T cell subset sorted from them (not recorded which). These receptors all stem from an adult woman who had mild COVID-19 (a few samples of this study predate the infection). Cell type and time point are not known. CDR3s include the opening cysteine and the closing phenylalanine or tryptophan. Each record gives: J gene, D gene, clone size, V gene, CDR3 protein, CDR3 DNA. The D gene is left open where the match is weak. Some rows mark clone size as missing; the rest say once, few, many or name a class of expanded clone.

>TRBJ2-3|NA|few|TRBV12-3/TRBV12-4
CASSLSGRSDTQYF
TGTGCCAGCAGTTTAAGTGGTCGGTCAGATACGCAGTATTTT
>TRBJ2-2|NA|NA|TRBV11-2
CASSSHRGPRGGELFF
TGTGCCAGCAGCTCCCATAGAGGACCTCGGGGCGGGGAGCTGTTTTTT
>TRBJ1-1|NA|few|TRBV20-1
CSATERTEAFF
TGCAGTGCTACAGAGAGGACTGAAGCTTTCTTT
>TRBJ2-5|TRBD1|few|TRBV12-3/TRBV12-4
CASSWGQGRQTQYF
TGTGCCAGCAGCTGGGGACAGGGAAGGCAGACCCAGTACTTC
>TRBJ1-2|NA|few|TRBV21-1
CASSKVEGKRF
TGTGCCAGCAGCAAAGTGGAGGGTAAAAGATTC
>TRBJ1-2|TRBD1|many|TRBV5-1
CASSLGGSYGYTF
TGCGCCAGCAGCTTAGGGGGCAGCTATGGCTACACCTTC
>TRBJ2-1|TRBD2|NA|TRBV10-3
CAISSPSSGNEQFF
TGTGCCATCAGCAGCCCCTCTAGCGGCAATGAGCAGTTCTTC
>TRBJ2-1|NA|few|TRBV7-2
CASSPLGIGEQFF
TGTGCCAGCAGCCCCCTGGGTATAGGTGAGCAGTTCTTC
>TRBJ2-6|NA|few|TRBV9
CASSVVLSGANVLTF
TGTGCCAGCAGCGTAGTCCTCTCTGGGGCCAACGTCCTGACTTTC
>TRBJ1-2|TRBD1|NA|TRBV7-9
CASSFFEQGDYGYTF
TGTGCCAGCAGCTTTTTCGAACAGGGGGACTATGGCTACACCTTC
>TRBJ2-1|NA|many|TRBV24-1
CATMGTASSGGHTYNEQFF
TGTGCCACCATGGGAACGGCATCTTCCGGGGGGCATACCTACAATGAGCAGTTCTTC
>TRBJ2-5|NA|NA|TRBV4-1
CASSQASGNQETQYF
TGCGCCAGCAGCCAAGCCTCCGGGAACCAAGAGACCCAGTACTTC
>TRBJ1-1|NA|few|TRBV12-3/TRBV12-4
CASSFGVGGDTEAFF
TGTGCCAGCAGTTTCGGGGTAGGAGGGGACACTGAAGCTTTCTTT
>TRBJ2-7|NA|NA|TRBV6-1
CASSPWSGNSYEQYF
TGTGCCAGCAGTCCTTGGTCTGGGAACTCCTACGAGCAGTACTTC
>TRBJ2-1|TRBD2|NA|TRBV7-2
CASSLLAPNEQFF
TGTGCCAGCAGCCTACTAGCGCCGAATGAGCAGTTCTTC
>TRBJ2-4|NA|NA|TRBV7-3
CASSSKAGSSNIQYF
TGTGCCAGCAGCTCCAAGGCGGGCAGTTCAAACATTCAGTACTTC
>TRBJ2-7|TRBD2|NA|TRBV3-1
CASSHRTSRNEQYF
TGTGCCAGCAGCCACAGGACTAGCAGGAACGAGCAGTACTTC
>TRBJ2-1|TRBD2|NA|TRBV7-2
CASSLGIAGGDEQFF
TGTGCCAGCAGTCTCGGTATAGCGGGAGGCGATGAGCAGTTCTTC
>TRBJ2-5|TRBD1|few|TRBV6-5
CASSPDRGRETQYF
TGTGCCAGCAGCCCGGACAGGGGGCGTGAGACCCAGTACTTC
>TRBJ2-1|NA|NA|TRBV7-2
CASSLRYSYNEQFF
TGTGCCAGCAGCTTAAGATACAGCTACAATGAGCAGTTCTTC
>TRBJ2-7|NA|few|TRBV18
CASSPATAAYEQYF
TGTGCCAGCTCACCCGCGACAGCAGCCTACGAGCAGTACTTC
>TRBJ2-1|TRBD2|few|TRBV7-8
CASSPRSGLGQFF
TGTGCCAGCAGCCCAAGATCGGGACTAGGACAGTTCTTC
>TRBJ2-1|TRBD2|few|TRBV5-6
CASSWWTSGSLGEQFF
TGTGCCAGCAGCTGGTGGACTAGCGGGAGCCTAGGTGAGCAGTTCTTC
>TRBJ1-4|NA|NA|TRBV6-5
CASSLEGGTNEKLFF
TGTGCCAGCAGTTTAGAGGGTGGAACTAATGAAAAACTGTTTTTT
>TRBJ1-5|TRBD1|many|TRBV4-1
CASSQAPYRGVNQPQHF
TGCGCCAGCAGCCAAGCTCCTTACAGGGGAGTCAATCAGCCCCAGCATTTT
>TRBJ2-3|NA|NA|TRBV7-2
CASSSARLTDTQYF
TGTGCCAGCAGCTCTGCCCGCCTCACAGATACGCAGTATTTT
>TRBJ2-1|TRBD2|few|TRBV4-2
CASSQVASGRDNEQFF
TGTGCCAGCAGCCAAGTGGCTAGCGGGAGGGACAATGAGCAGTTCTTC
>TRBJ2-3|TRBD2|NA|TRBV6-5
CASRSPRTSGSTDTQYF
TGTGCCAGCAGGTCCCCCCGGACTAGCGGGAGCACAGATACGCAGTATTTT
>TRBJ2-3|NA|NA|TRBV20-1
CSARDSGFTDTQYF
TGCAGTGCTAGAGATTCGGGATTCACAGATACGCAGTATTTT
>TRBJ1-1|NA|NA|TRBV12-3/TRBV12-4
CASSSPRRLGEAFF
TGTGCCAGCAGTTCACCGAGGCGGCTGGGGGAAGCTTTCTTT
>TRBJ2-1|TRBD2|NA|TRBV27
CASTRAGGYNEQFF
TGTGCCAGCACCCGAGCGGGGGGATACAATGAGCAGTTCTTC
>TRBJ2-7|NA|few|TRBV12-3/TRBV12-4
CASSLALLRGEQYF
TGTGCCAGCAGTTTAGCGTTGTTGAGGGGCGAGCAGTACTTC
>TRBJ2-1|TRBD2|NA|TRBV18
CASSPPPGLAGVLHNEQFF
TGTGCCAGCTCACCACCACCGGGACTAGCGGGAGTTCTGCACAATGAGCAGTTCTTC
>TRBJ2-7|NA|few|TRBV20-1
CSARAPERGQYF
TGCAGTGCTAGAGCCCCCGAGCGTGGGCAGTACTTC
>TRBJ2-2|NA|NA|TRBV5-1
CASSLGQEGTGELFF
TGCGCCAGCAGCTTGGGACAGGAAGGGACCGGGGAGCTGTTTTTT
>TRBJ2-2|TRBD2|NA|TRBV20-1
CSASSSGGGTGELFF
TGCAGTGCGAGTTCTAGCGGGGGAGGGACCGGGGAGCTGTTTTTT
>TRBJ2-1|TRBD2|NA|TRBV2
CASRLGGGYNEQFF
TGTGCCAGCAGGTTGGGGGGGGGATACAATGAGCAGTTCTTC
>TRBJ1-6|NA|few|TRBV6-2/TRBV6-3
CASSLRREGPYNSPLHF
TGTGCCAGCAGTCTACGCCGGGAAGGGCCCTATAATTCACCCCTCCACTTT
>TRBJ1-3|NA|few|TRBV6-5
CASSYEGPRSGNTIYF
TGTGCCAGCAGTTATGAGGGCCCCCGCTCTGGAAACACCATATATTTT
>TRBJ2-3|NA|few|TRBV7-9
CASSQGRGDTQYF
TGTGCCAGCAGCCAGGGCCGAGGAGATACGCAGTATTTT
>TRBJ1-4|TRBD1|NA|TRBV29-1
CSVRTGGSDEKLFF
TGCAGCGTGAGGACAGGGGGCTCTGATGAAAAACTGTTTTTT
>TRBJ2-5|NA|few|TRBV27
CASADRRGETQYF
TGTGCCAGCGCGGACAGGAGGGGGGAGACCCAGTACTTC
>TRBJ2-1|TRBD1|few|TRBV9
CASPKQGALEQFF
TGTGCCAGTCCGAAGCAGGGGGCGCTTGAGCAGTTCTTC
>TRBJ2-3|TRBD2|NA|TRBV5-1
CASSSRTSGDLRDTQYF
TGCGCCAGCAGCTCCCGGACTAGCGGGGACCTGAGGGATACGCAGTATTTT
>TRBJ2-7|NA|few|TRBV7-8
CASSSPGAFHEQYF
TGTGCCAGCAGCTCCCCGGGGGCTTTCCACGAGCAGTACTTC
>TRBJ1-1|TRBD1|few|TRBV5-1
CASRQGARDSRTEAFF
TGCGCCAGTCGTCAGGGGGCAAGAGACTCCCGCACTGAAGCTTTCTTT
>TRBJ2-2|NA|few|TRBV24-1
CATSDLRSTGKTGELFF
TGTGCCACCAGTGATTTGAGGTCGACAGGCAAAACCGGGGAGCTGTTTTTT
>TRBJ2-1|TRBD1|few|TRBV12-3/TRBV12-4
CASSSDRGSSQFF
TGTGCCAGCAGTTCCGACAGGGGTTCGTCGCAGTTCTTC
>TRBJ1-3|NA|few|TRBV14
CASSWEFGNTIYF
TGTGCCAGCAGCTGGGAATTCGGAAACACCATATATTTT
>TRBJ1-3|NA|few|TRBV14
CASSTTYSGNTIYF
TGTGCCAGCAGCACCACCTACTCTGGAAACACCATATATTTT
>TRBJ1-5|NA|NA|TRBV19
CASSIAGRRRNQPQHF
TGTGCCAGTAGTATAGCCGGGCGTCGAAGAAATCAGCCCCAGCATTTT
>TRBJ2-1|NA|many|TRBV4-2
CASSQDAGTDEQFF
TGTGCCAGCAGCCAAGATGCGGGGACTGATGAGCAGTTCTTC
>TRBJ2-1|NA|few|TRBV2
CASSPTRSYNEQFF
TGTGCCAGCAGTCCCACACGCTCCTACAATGAGCAGTTCTTC
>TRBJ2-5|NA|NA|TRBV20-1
CSVAHGQETQYF
TGCAGTGTCGCGCACGGGCAAGAGACCCAGTACTTC
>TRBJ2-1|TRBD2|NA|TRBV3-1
CASSQTSGVNNEQFF
TGTGCCAGCAGCCAAACTAGCGGGGTAAACAATGAGCAGTTCTTC
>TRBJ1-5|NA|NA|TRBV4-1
CASSQVDHQPQHF
TGCGCCAGCAGCCAAGTAGATCACCAGCCCCAGCATTTT
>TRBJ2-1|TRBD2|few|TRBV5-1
CASSLVTSGNHEQFF
TGCGCCAGCAGCTTGGTGACTAGCGGGAACCATGAGCAGTTCTTC
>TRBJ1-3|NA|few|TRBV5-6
CASSLYRLSGNTIYF
TGTGCCAGCAGCTTGTACAGGCTCTCTGGAAACACCATATATTTT
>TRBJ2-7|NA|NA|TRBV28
CASSPGTGREDEQYF
TGTGCCAGCAGTCCTGGGACAGGGCGGGAGGACGAGCAGTACTTC
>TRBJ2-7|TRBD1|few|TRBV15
CATSGTGVYEQYF
TGTGCCACCAGTGGTACAGGGGTCTACGAGCAGTACTTC